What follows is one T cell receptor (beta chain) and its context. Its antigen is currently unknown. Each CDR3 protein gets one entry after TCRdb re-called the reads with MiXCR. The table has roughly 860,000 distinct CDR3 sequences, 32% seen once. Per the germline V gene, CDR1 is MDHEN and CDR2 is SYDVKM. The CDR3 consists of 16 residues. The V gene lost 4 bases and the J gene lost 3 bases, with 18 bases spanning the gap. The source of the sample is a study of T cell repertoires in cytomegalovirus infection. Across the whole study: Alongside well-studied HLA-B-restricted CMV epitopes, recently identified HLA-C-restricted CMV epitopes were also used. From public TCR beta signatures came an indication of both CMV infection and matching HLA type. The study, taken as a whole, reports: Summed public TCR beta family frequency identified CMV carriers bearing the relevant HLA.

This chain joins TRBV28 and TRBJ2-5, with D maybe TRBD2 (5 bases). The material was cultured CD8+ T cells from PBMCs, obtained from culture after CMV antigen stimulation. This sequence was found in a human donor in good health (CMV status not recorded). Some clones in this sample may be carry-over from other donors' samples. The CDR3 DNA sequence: TGTGCCAGCAGTTCCCCCTCGCGGGTCGGCGAAGAGACCCAGTACTTC. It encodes CASSSPSRVGEETQYF. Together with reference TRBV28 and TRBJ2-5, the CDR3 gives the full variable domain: DVKVTQSSRYLVKRTGEKVFLECVQDMDHENMFWYRQDPGLGLRLIYFSYDVKMKEKGDIPEGYSVSREKKERFSLILESASTNQTSMYLCASSSPSRVGEETQYFGPGTRLLVL.